This T cell receptor (beta chain) was identified in a study of CD8+ T cells in alopecia areata. Study outcomes and limitations: TCR sharing across patients was less clear than in mice, possibly HLA-related.

Extracted RNA was reverse transcribed, and the resulting cDNA served as sequencing template. The repertoire was sequenced with immunoSEQ multiplex PCR; TCRdb's copy has only in-frame clones and lacks some. The sample holds 180,000 or so clones, less than 75% seen once. Germline V gene data show CDR1 as MGHRA and CDR2 as YSYEKL. Trimming left V 2 bases short and J 3 bases short, with 8 bases between. The CDR3 totals 14 residues. Treatment defined: oral pan-JAK inhibitor, 5-10 mg twice daily. Comment on this clone: The target antigen is unknown.

The sample in question was CD4+ T cells sorted from blood, obtained between weeks 55 and 65, from a patient treated with tofacitinib. The chain carries TRBV4-1 and TRBJ1-5; D not resolved. This TCR came from a human donor with alopecia areata. CDR3 region: CASSQLALNQPQHF. CDR3 DNA: TGCGCCAGCAGCCAACTCGCGCTCAATCAGCCCCAGCATTTT.